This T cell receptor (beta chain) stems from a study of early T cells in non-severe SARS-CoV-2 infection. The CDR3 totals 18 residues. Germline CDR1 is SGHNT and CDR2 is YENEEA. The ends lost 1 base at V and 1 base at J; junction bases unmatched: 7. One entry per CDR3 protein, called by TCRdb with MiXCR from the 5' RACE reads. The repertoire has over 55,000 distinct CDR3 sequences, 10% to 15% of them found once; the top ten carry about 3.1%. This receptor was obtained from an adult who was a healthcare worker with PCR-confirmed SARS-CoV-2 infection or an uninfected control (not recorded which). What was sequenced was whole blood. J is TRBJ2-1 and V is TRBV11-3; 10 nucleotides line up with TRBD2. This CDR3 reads CASSLAHGLAASYNEQFF. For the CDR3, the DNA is TGTGCCAGCAGCTTAGCCCATGGACTAGCGGCTTCCTACAATGAGCAGTTCTTC.